The source of this T cell receptor (beta chain) is a study of T cells in Graves' hyperthyroidism and ophthalmopathy. The PBMCs were sourced from fresh peripheral blood (less than 11 ml). CDR3 length: 13 residues. Notes on this clonotype: The junction departs from the called germline gene at one end, perhaps through a read error.

TCR beta CDR3 regions were amplified from RNA. Primed by the HTBI set, a first-round RT-PCR was run on the TCR CDR3. TCRdb reanalysed the multiplex PCR reads using MiXCR and keeps one entry per CDR3 protein. This table holds almost 35,000 distinct CDR3 sequences, under 65% found once. This chain joins TRBV12-3 or TRBV12-4 and TRBJ2-1, with D tentatively TRBD2 (5 bases). This clonotype was obtained from a woman aged 40 to 50 with Graves' ophthalmopathy. Sequencing used blood. For the CDR3, the DNA is TGTCCCAGCAGCAACGGGAACTACAATGAGCAGTTCTTC. This translates into CPSSNGNYNEQFF.